This T cell receptor (beta chain) was obtained from a study of shared clonotypes between healthy human individuals. Looking at the study overall: Used for every donor were three CD4 naive, three CD4 memory, two CD8 naive and one CD8 memory plate.

The CDR3 extends over 14 amino acids. Trimming stripped 5 bases from V and 7 bases from J, with 15 bases between. The germline CDR1 and CDR2 sequences are SGHVS and FQNEAQ. Some clones are missing from TCRdb's copy, which holds only in-frame ones; the method was immunoSEQ multiplex PCR. The sample holds some 2,000,000 clones, approximately 95% seen once. Study-wide points: Naive subsets, compared against memory subsets, generally had larger estimated richness values. Sequencing depth was expected to influence donor clonotype sharing. A small donor pool kept down the genetic and exposure-history diversity that was represented.

Terminally differentiated effector memory CD45RA+ cells were left out of the naive CD8 fraction, which was CD45RO-negative and positively selected for CCR7. Worth noting for this clone: Its specificity is unknown.

The receptor was derived from a man aged 18 to 29 in good health. The chain combines TRBV7-8 with TRBJ2-1, with D tentatively TRBD2 (7 bases). Sequencing was performed on naive CD8+ T cells sorted from blood. The CDR3 DNA is TGTGCCAGCAGCCCTTTAGGGGGGGTGAATGAGCAGTTCTTC. It codes for CASSPLGGVNEQFF.